This T cell receptor beta chain stems from a study of OX40 agonist ivuxolimab in advanced cancers. Libraries were prepared by immunoSEQ multiplex PCR; TCRdb keeps only in-frame clonotypes and omits some of them. There are about 47,000 clones in the sample; around four fifths occur only once, and 20% to 25% lies in the top ten. Trimming cost V 4 bases and J 1 base, with 11 bases left between them. Germline assignment: CDR1 SGHAT and CDR2 FQNNGV. The CDR3 spans 14 residues. The chain has TRBV11-2 and TRBJ2-7; TRBD1 or TRBD2 may be the D gene (6 bases each). Sequences were derived from CD4+ or CD8+ T cells sorted from blood, sampled in a trial of the OX40 agonist ivuxolimab. The source of this sequence is an adult with an advanced solid tumor such as melanoma, head and neck, liver or kidney cancer. The DNA of the CDR3 is TGTGCCAGCAGCTGGGGGGCTGGATCCTACGAGCAGTACTTC. Amino acid sequence: CASSWGAGSYEQYF.